A single sample gave rise to the 10 T cell receptor beta chains below, sequenced in a study of OX40 agonist ivuxolimab in advanced cancers. Libraries were prepared by immunoSEQ multiplex PCR; TCRdb keeps only in-frame clonotypes and omits some of them. This table holds about 90,000 clones, approximately 90% found once. Here the sequenced sample was CD4+ or CD8+ T cells sorted from blood, taken in a trial of the OX40 agonist ivuxolimab. The origin of the receptors is an adult with an advanced solid tumor such as melanoma, head and neck, liver or kidney cancer.

The chain joins TRBV19 to TRBJ2-7; tentatively, D is TRBD1 (6 bases). This CDR3 comprises 16 residues. Trimming removed 5 bases from V and 2 bases from J, with 19 bases in between. Germline CDR1 and CDR2: LNHDA and SQIVND (reference sequence). CDR3 in amino acids: CASSLLQGAPPYEQYF. CDR3 nucleotide sequence: TGTGCCAGTAGTCTTCTACAGGGAGCCCCCCCCTACGAGCAGTACTTC.

The chain combines TRBV19 with TRBJ1-5; D is perhaps TRBD1 (6 bases). CDR1 is LNHDA and CDR2 is SQIVND in the germline V gene (reference sequence). This CDR3 contains 15 residues. Trimming took 8 bases from V and 3 from J, leaving 17 bases between them. CDR3 in amino acids: CASGRDRGDNQPQHF. DNA for the CDR3: TGTGCCAGTGGACGAGATAGGGGGGACAATCAGCCCCAGCATTTT.

The genes are TRBV9 and TRBJ1-3; TRBD1 matches at 7 bases. Trimming at V came to 4 bases and at J to 1 base, leaving 11 bases not matched to a gene. This CDR3 has 17 residues. CDR1 SGDLS and CDR2 YYNGEE come from the germline V gene. As DNA, the CDR3 is TGTGCCAGCAGCCCTACCAGACAGGGCTTATCTGGAAACACCATATATTTT. This sequence encodes CASSPTRQGLSGNTIYF.

Worth noting for this clone: The sample has other DNA sequences that encode this CDR3 too. The chain links TRBV18 to TRBJ2-5; 9 bases map to TRBD1. The V gene end was trimmed by 6 bases and the J gene end by 4 bases; junction bases not matched to a gene: 3. The CDR3 has 13 residues. Germline V gene sequence: CDR1 KGHSH, CDR2 LQKENI. CDR3 protein: CASSPGQGETQYF. DNA for the CDR3: TGTGCCAGCTCTCCGGGACAGGGAGAGACCCAGTACTTC. The full variable domain, in which reference TRBV18 and TRBJ2-5 provide the parts outside the CDR3, is NAGVMQNPRHLVRRRGQEARLRCSPMKGHSHVYWYRQLPEEGLKFMVYLQKENIIDESGMPKERFSAEFPKEGPSILRIQQVVRGDSAAYFCASSPGQGETQYFGPGTRLLVL.

Only a few counts were recorded for this clone. The DNA of the CDR3 is TGTGCCAGCAGCTTATTAGGACAGACTTACAATGAGCAGTTCTTC. As protein: CASSLLGQTYNEQFF. The rearrangement uses TRBV7-9 and TRBJ2-1; D is perhaps TRBD1 (6 bases). Germline CDR1 SEHNR, CDR2 FQNEAQ (reference sequence). CDR3 length: 15 amino acids. Trimming stripped 2 bases from V and 4 bases from J, with 12 bases between.

The chain is built from TRBV5-4 and TRBJ2-5; TRBD2 matches at 12 bases. V lost 0 bases, J lost 5 bases, and 2 bases stayed unmatched. The CDR3 consists of 15 residues. CDR1 is SGHNT, CDR2 YYREEE, per germline (reference sequence). DNA for the CDR3: TGTGCCAGCAGCTTGGGGCTAGCGGGAGGGGAGACCCAGTACTTC. This codes for CASSLGLAGGETQYF.

With respect to this clone: Additional DNA sequences in this sample encode the identical CDR3. V is TRBV10-2 and J is TRBJ1-3; no clear D gene. V dropped 5 bases and J dropped 0 bases, with 11 bases sitting between them. CDR1 is WSHSY, CDR2 SAAADI, per germline. This CDR3 has 15 amino acids. In DNA form, the CDR3 reads TGCGCCAGCAGTCGCGGACGGAGCTCTGGAAACACCATATATTTT. Translated: CASSRGRSSGNTIYF.

The V call is TRBV5-1, the J call TRBJ2-5; 9 positions match TRBD1. The CDR3 consists of 14 residues. Trimming removed 0 bases from V and 3 bases from J; junction bases left unmatched: 0. The germline V gene encodes CDR1 SGHRS and CDR2 YFSETQ. CDR3 residues: CASSLGTGEETQYF. CDR3 coding DNA: TGCGCCAGCAGCTTGGGGACAGGGGAAGAGACCCAGTACTTC.

The chain carries TRBV9 and TRBJ2-7, with 8 bases identical to TRBD2. Germline CDR1 is SGDLS and CDR2 is YYNGEE. This CDR3 is built from 16 residues. With V trimmed by 3 bases and J by 2 bases, 10 bases remained unmatched. The CDR3 coding sequence is TGTGCCAGCAGCGCAACCCATCTAGCGGGTCCCTACGAGCAGTACTTC. Amino acids: CASSATHLAGPYEQYF.

J is TRBJ1-2 and V is TRBV6-4; possibly TRBD1 for D (6 bases). This CDR3 has 15 amino acids. Trimming left V 6 bases short and J 3 bases short, with 17 bases between. The germline gives CDR1 MRHNA, CDR2 SNTAGT. The CDR3 loop reads CASRLSDGGDYGYTF. The CDR3 DNA reads TGTGCCAGCAGACTATCGGACGGGGGCGACTATGGCTACACCTTC.